This T cell receptor beta chain is drawn from a study of T cells in Graves' hyperthyroidism and ophthalmopathy. In the study overall: Peripheral blood was secured at the point of initial diagnosis, before any treatment. Overall study results and limits: In simple terms, a model built on 13 V-J features told ophthalmopathy apart from stable hyperthyroidism.

The source material, RNA transcripts, was used to amplify TCR beta CDR3 regions. The TCR CDR3 was amplified in a first-round RT-PCR using the HTBI primer set. TCRdb re-derived calls from the multiplex PCR reads in MiXCR, one entry per CDR3 protein. This sample carries about half a million distinct CDR3 sequences, 16% of them seen once, and the ten largest clones take about 29%. Germline V lookup: CDR1 KGHSY, CDR2 FQNENV. This CDR3 is 16 amino acids long. V lost 2 bases and J 0 bases, leaving 11 bases between the germline ends. Researchers barred patients who had uncontrolled infection, other autoimmune disease, pregnancy or lactation. Out of over 7.5 ml of fresh peripheral blood came the PBMCs. This clonotype was seen only a few times. Its antigen is still unknown.

The sequence came from a woman in her thirties with Graves' ophthalmopathy. The rearrangement uses TRBV16 and TRBJ2-1; no clear D gene. The sequencing sample was made of blood. The CDR3 loop reads CASSQVGVSSYNEQFF. CDR3 DNA: TGTGCCAGCAGCCAAGTTGGGGTGAGCTCCTACAATGAGCAGTTCTTC. The entire variable domain, with the rest obtained from reference TRBV16 and TRBJ2-1, is as follows: GEEVAQTPKHLVRGEGQKAKLYCAPIKGHSYVFWYQQVLKNEFKFLISFQNENVFDETGMPKERFSAKCLPNSPCSLEIQATKLEDSAVYFCASSQVGVSSYNEQFFGPGTRLTVL.